This T cell receptor beta chain came from a study of identical twins' blood T cells (dated by TCRdb to 2012 to 2014). In the study overall: Approximately 52 million Illumina reads were obtained across around 12 libraries, comprising six alpha-chain and six beta-chain libraries. To assess how genetics influences repertoire formation, the study used next-generation sequencing to compare the TCR alpha and beta chain repertoires of three pairs of monozygous twins.

The donors were six healthy women who made up three monozygous twin pairs. Each of the three twin pairs had been raised together, and the twins in each pair were thought likely to have encountered the same infectious agents and vaccines. TCR cDNA libraries were prepared from RNA that had been isolated from peripheral blood mononuclear cells. The research as a whole found: Among the most abundant TCRbeta clonotypes, each donor shared more CDR3 sequences with her twin than with unrelated donors. The proposed role of the TCRalpha J segment in MHC recognition during thymic selection was stated to require validation by independent studies. The count of CDR3 clonotypes shared by two donors depended mainly on the product of the two donors' cloneset sizes, and twins did not clearly depart from this trend. Because the twins were raised together, environmental influences could not be ruled out as an explanation for the similarity between twins. V gene usage, even among non-selected out-of-frame TCRbeta clonotypes, was reported to be markedly more similar within twin pairs than between unrelated donors.

The library was built by means of 5' RACE. The sample was run on an Illumina Genome Analyzer IIx. To prepare the RNA-based TCR cDNA libraries, a previously described protocol was followed, with several modifications. To prevent cross-contamination, sample-specific barcodes were introduced on both ends of each TCR cDNA library during cDNA synthesis and amplification. The authors processed their data as follows. Between about 95,000 and nearly 500,000 clonotypes were identified per individual, with about 2.2 to 3.6 million CDR3-containing reads per library. After reads with improper barcode index combinations were thrown out, a cloneset for each library was built using the MiTCR software. While assembling CDR3 clonotypes, MiTCR filtered or rescued low-quality reads and corrected PCR and sequencing errors. Artificial out-of-frame clonotypes were mapped to in-frame sequences, with one indel allowed in the CDR3, and then removed. V and J gene usage similarity between donors was measured as Jensen-Shannon divergence divided by mean entropy. TCRdb reanalyzed the raw reads on its own, using fastp at Q25 for trimming and MiXCR for clone calling, and kept in-frame beta chains. Rows are combined by CDR3 protein, so each entry shows the most common genes and DNA. The V and J calls were determined by TCRdb, not by the authors. Counted in this sample were 300,000 to 400,000 distinct CDR3 sequences; about 28% of them appeared once. The ten largest clones take up about 6.1% of the sample.

This clonotype was picked up a small number of times. The antigen this receptor binds is unknown. No much larger clone is present one base from it, and per-base qualities are unavailable. Sequenced input: PBMCs. The receptor was isolated from a woman between 18 and 55 years old in good health.

In nucleotide form, the sequence is TGTGCCAGCAGTTTTAGGGAGCCACAGCCCCAGCATTTT. The encoded protein is CASSFREPQPQHF. The V and J segments used are TRBV12-3 or TRBV12-4 and TRBJ1-5; the D gene is unclear. V loses 3 bases, J loses 7 bases, and the germline ends lie 10 bases apart. The CDR3, from cysteine to phenylalanine, totals 13 residues. The only DNA kept is the CDR3, 39 bases in frame from the first base.